These T cell receptor beta chains were read from a single sample in a study of cytomegalovirus exposure and HLA in healthy donors. Using immunoSEQ multiplex PCR, the repertoire was profiled, and TCRdb retains in-frame clones only, with some absent. The data show approximately 140,000 clones, roughly 80% seen once. The sequenced material came from PBMCs. The receptors stem from a woman in her fifties or sixties in good health and CMV-seropositive. Both conserved end residues are part of each CDR3. The D gene is left open where the match is weak. Clone size appears in some rows only: once, few, many, or a class for an expanded clone.

D: NA; size: NA; V: TRBV28; J: TRBJ1-5; DNA: TGTGCCAGCAGTTCTCACACCCGGAGTCAGCCCCAGCATTTT; CDR3: CASSSHTRSQPQHF
D: NA; size: NA; V: TRBV2; J: TRBJ1-5; DNA: TGTGCCAGCAGTTCAGGGTTAAGACAGCCCCAGCATTTT; CDR3: CASSSGLRQPQHF
D: NA; size: NA; V: TRBV9; J: TRBJ2-1; DNA: TGTGCCAGCAGCACCTACAGCGGGAATGAGCAGTTCTTC; CDR3: CASSTYSGNEQFF
D: TRBD1; size: once; V: TRBV19; J: TRBJ1-6; DNA: TGTGCCAGTAGTATAGGACAGGGTGGCTCCTATAATTCACCCCTCCACTTT; CDR3: CASSIGQGGSYNSPLHF
D: TRBD1; size: NA; V: TRBV5-1; J: TRBJ2-1; DNA: TGCGCCAGCAGTTACGGACAGGGGAGCTCCTACAATGAGCAGTTCTTC; CDR3: CASSYGQGSSYNEQFF
D: NA; size: NA; V: TRBV7-2; J: TRBJ2-2; DNA: TGTGCCAGCAGCTTCCTCAGGGGGAACACCGGGGAGCTGTTTTTT; CDR3: CASSFLRGNTGELFF
D: TRBD2; size: NA; V: TRBV10-2; J: TRBJ2-1; DNA: TGCGCCAGCAGAACGGGGGGGCCATCTGAGCAGTTCTTC; CDR3: CASRTGGPSEQFF
D: NA; size: NA; V: TRBV6-6; J: TRBJ1-1; DNA: TGTGCCAGCAGTTACTCGTGGGCAAACACTGAAGCTTTCTTT; CDR3: CASSYSWANTEAFF
D: NA; size: NA; V: TRBV28; J: TRBJ1-4; DNA: TGTGCCAGCAGTTTAGACAGGAATGAAAAACTGTTTTTT; CDR3: CASSLDRNEKLFF
D: TRBD1; size: NA; V: TRBV6-4; J: TRBJ1-5; DNA: TGTGCCAGCAGTGAGGACAGGAGACCCAATCAGCCCCAGCATTTT; CDR3: CASSEDRRPNQPQHF
D: TRBD1; size: NA; V: TRBV5-1; J: TRBJ1-4; DNA: TGCGCCAGCAGCCAACGACAGGGCGGGGACGAAAAACTGTTTTTT; CDR3: CASSQRQGGDEKLFF
D: NA; size: NA; V: TRBV4-1; J: TRBJ1-6; DNA: TGCGCCAGCAGCCAAGGCAGTGGAGCCCAGCCAAATTCACCCCTCCACTTT; CDR3: CASSQGSGAQPNSPLHF
D: TRBD2; size: NA; V: TRBV18; J: TRBJ2-7; DNA: TGTGCCAGCTCACCCCCCAGCGGGGGGTCCTACGAGCAGTACTTC; CDR3: CASSPPSGGSYEQYF
D: TRBD1; size: NA; V: TRBV14; J: TRBJ2-7; DNA: TGTGCCACTTCAGACCCCGGGACAGGGGTCTACGAGCAGTACTTC; CDR3: CATSDPGTGVYEQYF
D: NA; size: NA; V: TRBV21-1; J: TRBJ1-3; DNA: TGTGCCAGCAGCCCACCTATTGGGGGGTTTTTGGGAAACACCATATATTTT; CDR3: CASSPPIGGFLGNTIYF
D: NA; size: NA; V: TRBV11-3; J: TRBJ2-3; DNA: TGTGCCAGCAGCTCTAGTAACTATTATGTGCAGTATTTT; CDR3: CASSSSNYYVQYF
D: NA; size: NA; V: TRBV6-1; J: TRBJ2-7; DNA: TGTGCCAGCGCAGGGACCTACGAGCAGTACTTC; CDR3: CASAGTYEQYF
D: TRBD2; size: NA; V: TRBV9; J: TRBJ2-5; DNA: TGTGCCAGCAGCGATGTAGGGGAAGGCGGGTTGCGGGGGGAGACCCAGTACTTC; CDR3: CASSDVGEGGLRGETQYF
D: TRBD1; size: few; V: TRBV29-1; J: TRBJ2-7; DNA: TGCAGCGTTCTACAGGGGGCGCTTGTCGGGGAGCAGTACTTC; CDR3: CSVLQGALVGEQYF